The 20 T cell receptor beta chains in this list originate from one sample, sequenced in a study of blood T cell repertoires in COVID-19. This table comes from immunoSEQ multiplex PCR, and its TCRdb copy is limited to in-frame clones, with some not included. This table has 91,000 or so clones, approximately 82% appearing once. Sequencing was carried out using peripheral blood. These receptors originate from a man aged 45-65 years with active or convalescent COVID-19.

This CDR3 reads CASSTPGGPYEQYF. The CDR3, as DNA: TGTGCCAGCAGTACCCCAGGGGGCCCCTACGAGCAGTACTTC. The chain has TRBV28 and TRBJ2-7; 8 bases are a match to TRBD1. The CDR3 consists of 14 residues. V dropped 5 bases and J dropped 2; count of bases not matched to a gene: 5. Germline CDR1 is MDHEN and CDR2 is SYDVKM.

V and J are TRBV5-5 and TRBJ2-1, with a weak D call TRBD1 (6 bases). Germline loops: CDR1 SGHKS, CDR2 YYEKEE (reference sequence). The V end lost 3 bases, the J end lost 7 bases, and 8 bases lay between the germline ends. This CDR3 has 12 amino acids. The chain's CDR3 is CASSSQGNEQFF. DNA for the CDR3: TGTGCCAGCAGCTCACAGGGAAATGAGCAGTTCTTC.

This chain links TRBV28 with TRBJ2-2; D perhaps matches TRBD1 (5 bases). This CDR3 is built from 17 residues. V lost 5 bases, J lost 2 bases, and 18 bases lay in between. Germline lookup yields CDR1 MDHEN and CDR2 SYDVKM. CDR3 sequence: CASSPYAQDRNTGELFF. In DNA, the CDR3 is TGTGCCAGCAGTCCTTATGCACAAGACAGAAACACCGGGGAGCTGTTTTTT.

This clone showed up just a few times. The chain joins TRBV24-1 to TRBJ1-2; D gene unclear. V lost 4 bases and J 4 bases, leaving 6 bases between the germline ends. CDR1 and CDR2 (germline): KGHDR, SFDVKD. The CDR3 has 12 amino acids. The CDR3 region is CATSEGSYGYTF. CDR3 nucleotides: TGTGCCACCAGTGAAGGGAGCTATGGCTACACCTTC.

V and J are TRBV4-2 and TRBJ2-3, with D maybe TRBD1 (5 bases). V shed 1 base and J shed 4 bases, with 6 bases lying between them. The CDR3 consists of 13 residues. Germline assignment: CDR1 LGHNA and CDR2 YNFKEQ. The CDR3 spells CASSQAGPDTQYF. CDR3 nucleotide sequence: TGTGCCAGCAGCCAAGCAGGGCCAGATACGCAGTATTTT.

This sequence joins TRBV19 and TRBJ2-3; TRBD2 agrees at 10 bases. The V segment lost 5 bases and the J segment 6 bases; nucleotides outside the gene matches: 8. There are 15 residues in the CDR3. Germline lookup yields CDR1 LNHDA and CDR2 SQIVND (reference sequence). The CDR3 spells CASSLSGGASDTQYF. CDR3 DNA: TGTGCCAGTAGTTTAAGCGGGGGGGCTTCTGATACGCAGTATTTT.

The chain carries TRBV7-6 and TRBJ1-3; 9 positions agree with TRBD1. Germline CDR1 is SGHVS and CDR2 is FNYEAQ. This CDR3 has 18 residues. V shed 5 bases, J shed 4 bases, and the junction held 15 bases outside the gene matches. The CDR3 DNA sequence: TGTGCCAGCAGCGCATTCATAACCGGGACAGGGTCGGGAAACACCATATATTTT. It specifies CASSAFITGTGSGNTIYF.

The V and J genes are TRBV27 and TRBJ1-4, with D hard to call. CDR1 and CDR2 from the germline V gene are MNHEY and SMNVEV (reference sequence). V was clipped by 2 bases and J by 1 base, with 8 bases between them. CDR3 size: 15 residues. The DNA of the CDR3 is TGTGCCAGCAGTTTAAGGCGGGTAACTAATGAAAAACTGTTTTTT. It encodes CASSLRRVTNEKLFF.

The V and J genes are TRBV6-5 and TRBJ2-1; no firm D call. This CDR3 has 13 amino acids. In germline, CDR1 is MNHEY, CDR2 SVGAGI. V gave up 4 bases and J gave up 5 bases, with 9 bases separating them. CDR3 DNA sequence: TGTGCCAGCAGTTTGACCGGAGACAATGAGCAGTTCTTC. Its protein is CASSLTGDNEQFF.

This rearrangement joins TRBV28 to TRBJ1-2; a weak D match, TRBD1 (6 bases). Trimming pared 5 bases from V and 5 bases from J, leaving 21 bases between. Germline V gene data show CDR1 as MDHEN and CDR2 as SYDVKM. The CDR3 has 16 amino acids. The CDR3 coding sequence is TGTGCCAGCAGTCCCCACCCCCCAGGACAGAGGTATGGCTACACCTTC. Its translation is CASSPHPPGQRYGYTF.

The chain joins TRBV29-1 to TRBJ1-1; unclear D gene. The CDR3 runs 11 residues. CDR1 is SQVTM, CDR2 ANQGSEA, per germline. V lost 6 bases to trimming and J lost 1 base, with 6 bases between them. The DNA for the CDR3 is TGCAGCGTCTTTAGGAACACTGAAGCTTTCTTT. It yields the protein CSVFRNTEAFF. The full variable domain, its missing parts supplied by reference TRBV29-1 and TRBJ1-1, is SAVISQKPSRDICQRGTSLTIQCQVDSQVTMMFWYRQQPGQSLTLIATANQGSEATYESGFVIDKFPISRPNLTFSTLTVSNMSPEDSSIYLCSVFRNTEAFFGQGTRLTVV.

The chain is built from TRBV28 and TRBJ2-7; 10 positions agree with TRBD2. The length of the CDR3 is 18 residues. Germline CDR1 MDHEN, CDR2 SYDVKM. With 6 bases clipped from V and 5 bases from J, the junction kept 19 bases outside the gene matches. Here the CDR3 reads CASSEPGLASKIVDEQYF. The CDR3 DNA reads TGTGCCAGCAGCGAACCGGGACTAGCGTCGAAGATAGTTGACGAGCAGTACTTC. Together with reference TRBV28 and TRBJ2-7, the CDR3 gives the full variable domain: DVKVTQSSRYLVKRTGEKVFLECVQDMDHENMFWYRQDPGLGLRLIYFSYDVKMKEKGDIPEGYSVSREKKERFSLILESASTNQTSMYLCASSEPGLASKIVDEQYFGPGTRLTVT.

J is TRBJ1-1 and V is TRBV2, with 9 bases that match TRBD1. This CDR3 is built from 15 residues. CDR1 and CDR2 (germline): SNHLY, FYNNEI. With 4 bases clipped from V and 4 bases from J, the junction kept 7 bases outside the gene matches. The CDR3 reads CASSGQTGGGTEAFF. The CDR3, as DNA: TGTGCCAGCAGTGGACAGACAGGGGGAGGCACTGAAGCTTTCTTT.

This chain connects TRBV19 to TRBJ2-3, with D possibly TRBD2 on 6 matching bases. V dropped 10 bases and J dropped 4 bases, with 18 bases sitting between them. Germline CDR1 is LNHDA and CDR2 is SQIVND (reference sequence). This CDR3 has 14 residues. The CDR3 coding sequence is TGTGCCACCAATCTGGGCGCGGGGTCAGATACGCAGTATTTT. Translation gives CATNLGAGSDTQYF.

The rearrangement links TRBV11-2 to TRBJ2-3; unclear D gene. The CDR3 loop spans 13 amino acids. With 5 bases removed from V and 4 bases from J, the gap between germline ends came to 10 bases. The germline gives CDR1 SGHAT, CDR2 FQNNGV. CDR3 DNA: TGTGCCAGCAGCCTAGGAAGCCCAGATACGCAGTATTTT. This translates into CASSLGSPDTQYF.

This clone appeared a few times. V and J are TRBV5-4 and TRBJ2-3; 12 bases agree with TRBD2. Germline CDR1 is SGHNT and CDR2 is YYREEE (reference sequence). J was trimmed by 4 bases and V by 2 bases; bases with no gene match: 2. This CDR3 is built from 15 residues. For the CDR3, the DNA is TGTGCCAGCAGCTTCCTAGCGGGGGGGCCAGATACGCAGTATTTT. Its protein product is CASSFLAGGPDTQYF.

Only one count was recorded for this clone. The chain uses TRBV2 and TRBJ2-1, with D tentatively TRBD1 (6 bases). Trimming stripped 5 bases from V and 0 bases from J, with 14 bases between. The CDR3 totals 16 residues. The germline CDR1 and CDR2 sequences are SNHLY and FYNNEI. CDR3 sequence: CASSHDRSSSYNEQFF. The CDR3 nucleotides are TGTGCCAGCAGTCACGACAGGTCCTCCTCCTACAATGAGCAGTTCTTC.

The gene calls are TRBV6-4 and TRBJ1-5; weak D call: TRBD1 (5 bases). The germline V gene encodes CDR1 MRHNA and CDR2 SNTAGT. Trimming took 3 bases from V and 0 from J, leaving 6 bases between them. The CDR3 consists of 14 residues. The CDR3, as DNA: TGTGCCAGCAGTGAAGGGGATAGCAATCAGCCCCAGCATTTT. It is translated as CASSEGDSNQPQHF.

Only one count was recorded for this clone. This chain links TRBV6-5 with TRBJ1-5; D uncertain. The V end was cut by 5 bases, the J end by 0 bases, with 5 bases between. This CDR3 is 13 amino acids long. In germline, CDR1 is MNHEY, CDR2 SVGAGI. CDR3 amino acids: CASSTDSNQPQHF. CDR3 in DNA: TGTGCCAGCAGTACAGATAGCAATCAGCCCCAGCATTTT.

This rearrangement joins TRBV2 to TRBJ1-2; 8 bases match TRBD1. The CDR3 totals 14 residues. Trimming at V came to 1 base and at J to 5 bases, leaving 3 bases not matched to a gene. From germline, CDR1 is SNHLY and CDR2 FYNNEI. In nucleotides, the CDR3 is TGTGCCAGCAGTGAAGGGACAGGGAATTATGGCTACACCTTC. Its translation is CASSEGTGNYGYTF. Combining the CDR3 with reference TRBV2 and TRBJ1-2 gives the whole variable domain EPEVTQTPSHQVTQMGQEVILRCVPISNHLYFYWYRQILGQKVEFLVSFYNNEISEKSEIFDDQFSVERPDGSNFTLKIRSTKLEDSAMYFCASSEGTGNYGYTFGSGTRLTVV.